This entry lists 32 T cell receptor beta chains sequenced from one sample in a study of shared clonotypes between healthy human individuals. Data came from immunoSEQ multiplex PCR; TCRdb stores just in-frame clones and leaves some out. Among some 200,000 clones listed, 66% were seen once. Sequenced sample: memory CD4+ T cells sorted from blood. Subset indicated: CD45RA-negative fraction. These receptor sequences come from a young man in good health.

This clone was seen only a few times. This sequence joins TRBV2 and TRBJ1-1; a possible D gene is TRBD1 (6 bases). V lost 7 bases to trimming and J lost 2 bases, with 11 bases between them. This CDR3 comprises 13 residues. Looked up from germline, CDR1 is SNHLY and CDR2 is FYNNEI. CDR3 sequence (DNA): TGTGCCAGCACCGGACAGAGCAACACTGAAGCTTTCTTT. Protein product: CASTGQSNTEAFF.

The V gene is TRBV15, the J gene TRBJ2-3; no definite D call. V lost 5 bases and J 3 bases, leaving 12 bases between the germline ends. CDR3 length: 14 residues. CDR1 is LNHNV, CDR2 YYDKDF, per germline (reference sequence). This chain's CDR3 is CATSGFSGTDTQYF. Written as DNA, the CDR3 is TGTGCCACCAGCGGGTTCAGTGGGACAGATACGCAGTATTTT.

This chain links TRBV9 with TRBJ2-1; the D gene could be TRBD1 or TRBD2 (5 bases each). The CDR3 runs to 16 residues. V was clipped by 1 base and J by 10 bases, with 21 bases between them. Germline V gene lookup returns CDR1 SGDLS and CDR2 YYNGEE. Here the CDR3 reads CASSVSSMGAGTEQFF. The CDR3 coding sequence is TGTGCCAGCAGCGTATCTTCTATGGGAGCCGGGACCGAGCAGTTCTTC.

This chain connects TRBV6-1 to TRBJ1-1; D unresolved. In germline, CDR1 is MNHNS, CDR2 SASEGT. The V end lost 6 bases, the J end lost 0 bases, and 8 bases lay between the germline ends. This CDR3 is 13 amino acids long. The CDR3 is CASRGIVNTEAFF. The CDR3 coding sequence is TGTGCCAGCAGGGGGATCGTGAACACTGAAGCTTTCTTT.

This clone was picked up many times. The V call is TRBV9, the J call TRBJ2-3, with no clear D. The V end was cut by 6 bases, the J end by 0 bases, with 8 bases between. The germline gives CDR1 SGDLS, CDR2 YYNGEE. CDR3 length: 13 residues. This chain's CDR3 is CASTSVSTDTQYF. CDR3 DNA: TGTGCCAGCACAAGTGTCAGCACAGATACGCAGTATTTT.

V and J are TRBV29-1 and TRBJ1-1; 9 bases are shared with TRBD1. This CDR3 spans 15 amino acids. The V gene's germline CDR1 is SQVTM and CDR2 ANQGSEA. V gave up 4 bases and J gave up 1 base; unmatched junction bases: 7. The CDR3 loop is CSVAGAGQGNTEAFF. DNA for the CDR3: TGCAGCGTTGCCGGCGCGGGACAGGGGAACACTGAAGCTTTCTTT.

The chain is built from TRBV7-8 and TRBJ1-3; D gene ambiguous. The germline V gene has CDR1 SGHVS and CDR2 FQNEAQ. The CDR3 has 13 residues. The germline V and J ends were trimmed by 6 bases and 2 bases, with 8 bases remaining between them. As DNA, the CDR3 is TGTGCCAGCAGGTCCTCAACTGGAAACACCATATATTTT. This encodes CASRSSTGNTIYF.

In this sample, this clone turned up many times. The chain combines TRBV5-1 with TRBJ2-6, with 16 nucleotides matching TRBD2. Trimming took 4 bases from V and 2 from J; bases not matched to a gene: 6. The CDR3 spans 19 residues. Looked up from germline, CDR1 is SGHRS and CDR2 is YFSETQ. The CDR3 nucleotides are TGCGCCAGCAGCCCCGGGACTAGCGGGAGGGCCGCTGGGGCCAACGTCCTGACTTTC. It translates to CASSPGTSGRAAGANVLTF.

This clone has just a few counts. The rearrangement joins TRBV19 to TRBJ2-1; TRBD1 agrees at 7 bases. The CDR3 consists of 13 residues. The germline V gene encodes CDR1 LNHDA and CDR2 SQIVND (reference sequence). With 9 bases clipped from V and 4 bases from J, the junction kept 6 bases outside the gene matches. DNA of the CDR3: TGTGCCAGCGGGACAGAACTTTACAATGAGCAGTTCTTC. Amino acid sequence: CASGTELYNEQFF. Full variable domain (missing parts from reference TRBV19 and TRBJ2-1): DGGITQSPKYLFRKEGQNVTLSCEQNLNHDAMYWYRQDPGQGLRLIYYSQIVNDFQKGDIAEGYSVSREKKESFPLTVTSAQKNPTAFYLCASGTELYNEQFFGPGTRLTVL.

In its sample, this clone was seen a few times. This CDR3 reads CASSLASQQNQYF. The DNA for the CDR3 is TGTGCCAGCAGCTTAGCCTCCCAGCAGAACCAGTACTTC. The V gene is TRBV11-2, the J gene TRBJ2-5; no clear D gene. V was shortened by 1 base and J by 10 bases, with 13 bases between the two germline ends. CDR3 length: 13 amino acids. The germline gives CDR1 SGHAT, CDR2 FQNNGV.

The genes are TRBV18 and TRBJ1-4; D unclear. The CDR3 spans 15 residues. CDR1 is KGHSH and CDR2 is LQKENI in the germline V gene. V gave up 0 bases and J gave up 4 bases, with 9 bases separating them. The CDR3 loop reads CASSPPGSNNEKLFF. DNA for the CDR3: TGTGCCAGCTCACCACCTGGCAGTAATAATGAAAAACTGTTTTTT.

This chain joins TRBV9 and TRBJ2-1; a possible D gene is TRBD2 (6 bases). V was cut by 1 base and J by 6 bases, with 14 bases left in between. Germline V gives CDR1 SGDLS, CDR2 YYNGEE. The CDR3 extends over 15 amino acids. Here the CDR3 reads CASSVRGVGGNEQFF. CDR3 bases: TGTGCCAGCAGCGTAAGAGGAGTGGGAGGCAATGAGCAGTTCTTC.

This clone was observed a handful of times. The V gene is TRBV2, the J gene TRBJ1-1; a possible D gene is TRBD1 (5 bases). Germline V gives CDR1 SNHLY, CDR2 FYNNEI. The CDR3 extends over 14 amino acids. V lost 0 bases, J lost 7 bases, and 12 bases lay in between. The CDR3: CASSEALRGDEAFF. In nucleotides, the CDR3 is TGTGCCAGCAGTGAAGCGCTTCGGGGGGATGAAGCTTTCTTT.

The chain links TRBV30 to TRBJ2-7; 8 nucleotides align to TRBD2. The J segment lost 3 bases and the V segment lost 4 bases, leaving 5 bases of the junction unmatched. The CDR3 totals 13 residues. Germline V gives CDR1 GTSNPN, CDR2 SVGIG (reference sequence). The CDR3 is CAWTSRGGYEQYF. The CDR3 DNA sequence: TGTGCCTGGACGTCACGGGGGGGCTACGAGCAGTACTTC.

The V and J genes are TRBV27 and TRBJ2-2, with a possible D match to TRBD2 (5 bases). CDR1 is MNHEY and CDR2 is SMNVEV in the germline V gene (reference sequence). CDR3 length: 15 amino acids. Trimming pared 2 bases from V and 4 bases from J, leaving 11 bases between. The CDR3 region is CASSLVGAVTGELFF. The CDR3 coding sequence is TGTGCCAGCAGTTTAGTGGGAGCGGTCACCGGGGAGCTGTTTTTT.

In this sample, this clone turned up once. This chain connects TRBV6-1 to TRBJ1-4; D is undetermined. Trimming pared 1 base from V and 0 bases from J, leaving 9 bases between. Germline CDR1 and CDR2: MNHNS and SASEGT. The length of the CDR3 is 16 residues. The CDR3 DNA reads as TGTGCCAGCAGTGAAGATTACAGAGCAACTAATGAAAAACTGTTTTTT. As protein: CASSEDYRATNEKLFF.

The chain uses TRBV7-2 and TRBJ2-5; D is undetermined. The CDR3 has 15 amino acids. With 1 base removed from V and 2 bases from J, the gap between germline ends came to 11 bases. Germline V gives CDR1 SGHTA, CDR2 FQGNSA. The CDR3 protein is CASSLGLSLQETQYF. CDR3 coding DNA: TGTGCCAGCAGCTTAGGGCTTTCACTTCAAGAGACCCAGTACTTC.

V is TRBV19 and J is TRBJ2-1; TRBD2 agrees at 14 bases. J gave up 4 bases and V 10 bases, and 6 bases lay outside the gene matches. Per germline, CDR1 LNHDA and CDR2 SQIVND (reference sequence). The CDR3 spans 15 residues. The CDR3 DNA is TGTGCCACCAAGCGGACTAGCGGGGGGTACAATGAGCAGTTCTTC. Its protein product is CATKRTSGGYNEQFF.

DNA for the CDR3: TGTGCCACCCAAAACGGACACGAAGCTTTCTTT. It specifies CATQNGHEAFF. The chain uses TRBV27 and TRBJ1-1, with D possibly matching TRBD1 (5 bases). Germline values: CDR1 MNHEY, CDR2 SMNVEV (reference sequence). V lost 10 bases, J lost 8 bases, and 14 bases lay in between. The CDR3 length is 11 residues.

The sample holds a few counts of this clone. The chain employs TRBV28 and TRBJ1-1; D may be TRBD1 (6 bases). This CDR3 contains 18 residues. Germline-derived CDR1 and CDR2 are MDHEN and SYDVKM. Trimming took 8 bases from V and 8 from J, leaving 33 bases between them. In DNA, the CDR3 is TGTGCCAGCCCTCCAAAGGGGGGGCGGTTAAGCTACTTTAGCGAAGCTTTCTTT. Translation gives CASPPKGGRLSYFSEAFF.

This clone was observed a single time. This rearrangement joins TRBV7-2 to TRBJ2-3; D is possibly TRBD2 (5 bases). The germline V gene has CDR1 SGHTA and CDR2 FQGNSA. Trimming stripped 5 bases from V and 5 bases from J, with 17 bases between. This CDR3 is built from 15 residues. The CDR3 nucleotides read TGTGCCAGCAGCCAAGAGCGGAGCTGGGGAGATACGCAGTATTTT. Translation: CASSQERSWGDTQYF. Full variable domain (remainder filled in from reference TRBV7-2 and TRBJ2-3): GAGVSQSPSNKVTEKGKDVELRCDPISGHTALYWYRQSLGQGLEFLIYFQGNSAPDKSGLPSDRFSAERTGGSVSTLTIQRTQQEDSAVYLCASSQERSWGDTQYFGPGTRLTVL.

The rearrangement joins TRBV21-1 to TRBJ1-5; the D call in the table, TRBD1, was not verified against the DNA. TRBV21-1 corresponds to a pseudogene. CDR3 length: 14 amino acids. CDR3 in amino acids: CASSKRQGRQPQHF. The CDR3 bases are TGTGCCAGCAGCAAGAGACAGGGGAGGCAGCCCCAGCATTTT.

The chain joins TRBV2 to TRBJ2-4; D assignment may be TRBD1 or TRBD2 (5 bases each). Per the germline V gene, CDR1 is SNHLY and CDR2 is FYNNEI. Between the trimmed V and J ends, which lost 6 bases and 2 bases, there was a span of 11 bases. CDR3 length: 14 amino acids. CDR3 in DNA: TGTGCCAGCAGGCCCGGGACGACCAAAAACATTCAGTACTTC. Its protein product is CASRPGTTKNIQYF.

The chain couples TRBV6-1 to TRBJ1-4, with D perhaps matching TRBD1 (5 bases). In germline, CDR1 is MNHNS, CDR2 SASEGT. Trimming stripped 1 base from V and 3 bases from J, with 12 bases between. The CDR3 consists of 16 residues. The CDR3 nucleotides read TGTGCCAGCAGTGAAGAGGAGGGGCGGTCTAATGAAAAACTGTTTTTT. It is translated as CASSEEEGRSNEKLFF.

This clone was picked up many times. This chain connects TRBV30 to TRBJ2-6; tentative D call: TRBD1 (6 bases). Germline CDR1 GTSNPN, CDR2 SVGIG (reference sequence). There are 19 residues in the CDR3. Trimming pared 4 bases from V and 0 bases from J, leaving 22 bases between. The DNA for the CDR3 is TGTGCCTGGAACCCGGGACACCAGTCCGTTTACTCTGGGGCCAACGTCCTGACTTTC. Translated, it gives CAWNPGHQSVYSGANVLTF. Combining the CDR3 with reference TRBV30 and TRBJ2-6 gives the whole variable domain SQTIHQWPATLVQPVGSPLSLECTVEGTSNPNLYWYRQAAGRGLQLLFYSVGIGQISSEVPQNLSASRPQDRQFILSSKKLLLSDSGFYLCAWNPGHQSVYSGANVLTFGAGSRLTVL.

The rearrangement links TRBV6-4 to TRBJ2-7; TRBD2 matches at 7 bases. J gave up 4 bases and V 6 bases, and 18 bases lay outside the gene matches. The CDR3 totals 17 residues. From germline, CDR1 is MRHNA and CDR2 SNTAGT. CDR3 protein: CASRVGLEQADTYEQYF. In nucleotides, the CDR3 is TGTGCCAGCAGAGTCGGACTAGAGCAAGCCGATACGTACGAGCAGTACTTC.

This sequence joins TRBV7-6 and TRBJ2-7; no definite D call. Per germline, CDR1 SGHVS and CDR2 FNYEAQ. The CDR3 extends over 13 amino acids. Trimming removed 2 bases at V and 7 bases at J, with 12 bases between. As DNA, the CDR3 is TGTGCCAGCAGCTTACTGCTGTTGGGGGAGCAGTACTTC. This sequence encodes CASSLLLLGEQYF.

The CDR3 here is CASSLDPTPSYNEQFF. CDR3 nucleotide sequence: TGTGCCAGCAGCTTAGATCCCACGCCTTCCTACAATGAGCAGTTCTTC. The V and J genes are TRBV7-6 and TRBJ2-1; no clear D. The CDR3 has 16 amino acids. Trimming removed 1 base at V and 1 base at J, with 11 bases between. Germline V gene lookup returns CDR1 SGHVS and CDR2 FNYEAQ. Full variable domain (outside the CDR3, taken from reference TRBV7-6 and TRBJ2-1): GAGVSQSPRYKVTKRGQDVALRCDPISGHVSLYWYRQALGQGPEFLTYFNYEAQQDKSGLPNDRFSAERPEGSISTLTIQRTEQRDSAMYRCASSLDPTPSYNEQFFGPGTRLTVL.

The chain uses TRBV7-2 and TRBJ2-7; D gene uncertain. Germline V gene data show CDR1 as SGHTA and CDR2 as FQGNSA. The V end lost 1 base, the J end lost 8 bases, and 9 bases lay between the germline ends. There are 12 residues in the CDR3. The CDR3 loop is CASSLDTTQQYF. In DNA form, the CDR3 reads TGTGCCAGCAGCTTAGACACTACTCAGCAGTACTTC.

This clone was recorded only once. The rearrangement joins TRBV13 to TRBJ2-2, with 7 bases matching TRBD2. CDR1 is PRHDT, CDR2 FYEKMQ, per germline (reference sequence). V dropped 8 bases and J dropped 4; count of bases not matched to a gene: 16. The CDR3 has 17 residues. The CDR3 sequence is CASGLISGSFSTGELFF. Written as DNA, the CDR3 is TGTGCCAGCGGACTTATTAGCGGGTCGTTCAGCACCGGGGAGCTGTTTTTT.

The CDR3 DNA is TGTGCCTGGAGTTCTGGGGCCAACGTCCTGACTTTC. Its translation: CAWSSGANVLTF. The chain recombines TRBV30 with TRBJ2-6; no reliable D call. The CDR3 consists of 12 residues. Germline V gene lookup returns CDR1 GTSNPN and CDR2 SVGIG (reference sequence). V was clipped by 2 bases and J by 1 base, with 0 bases between them.

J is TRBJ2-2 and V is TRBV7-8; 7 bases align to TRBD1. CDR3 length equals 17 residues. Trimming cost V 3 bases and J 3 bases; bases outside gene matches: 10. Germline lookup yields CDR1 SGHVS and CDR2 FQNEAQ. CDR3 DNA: TGTGCCAGCAGCTTTCGCTTCCGGGACAGTTACACCGGGGAGCTGTTTTTT. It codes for CASSFRFRDSYTGELFF. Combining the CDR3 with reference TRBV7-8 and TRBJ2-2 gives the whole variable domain GAGVSQSPRYKVAKRGQDVALRCDPISGHVSLFWYQQALGQGPEFLTYFQNEAQLDKSGLPSDRFFAERPEGSVSTLKIQRTQQEDSAVYLCASSFRFRDSYTGELFFGEGSRLTVL.